This is a list of T cell receptor beta chains from one sample in a study of blood T cells in healthy people across ages. TCRdb analysed the 5' RACE reads with MiXCR anew, one entry per CDR3 protein. The table has over a million distinct CDR3 sequences, more than 40% seen once. Sequencing was carried out using blood. The receptor source for this set is a woman aged 55-70 years in good health. Each CDR3 is given with its conserved first and last residue. Fields, in order: CDR3 DNA, CDR3 protein, V gene, J gene, clone size, D gene. A D gene is named only where the DNA matches it firmly. Not all rows give a size; the values are once, few, many and, for expanded clones, a class.

TGTGCCAGCAGTTACGGACTAGCACTCAATGAGCAGTTCTTC	CASSYGLALNEQFF	TRBV27	TRBJ2-1	.	TRBD2
TGCAGCGTTGAAGAGCTAGCTGGCTACACCTTC	CSVEELAGYTF	TRBV29-1	TRBJ1-2	.	.
TGTGCCAGCAGCACTGGACAGGGTGGGGAGACCCAGTACTTC	CASSTGQGGETQYF	TRBV21-1	TRBJ2-5	few	.
TGTGCCAGCAGGTCTAGCGGGAGGCTTGGGGAGCAGTTCTTC	CASRSSGRLGEQFF	TRBV28	TRBJ2-1	.	TRBD2
TGTGCCAGCAACTTATCACGGGTAGCGGGCCTCTACAATGGGCAGTTCTTC	CASNLSRVAGLYNGQFF	TRBV7-3	TRBJ2-1	.	TRBD2
TGTGCCAGCACCCTTAAGCGGGAGGATTACAATGAGCAGTACTTC	CASTLKREDYNEQYF	TRBV11-2	TRBJ2-7	.	TRBD2
TGTGCCAGCAGCCCTGGGGAGGGGTCCCTTGACGAGCAGTTCTTC	CASSPGEGSLDEQFF	TRBV11-1	TRBJ2-1	.	TRBD2
TGCAGTGCTAGAGCCCTGGCGGGGAGGGGAGAGACCCAGTACTTC	CSARALAGRGETQYF	TRBV20-1	TRBJ2-5	.	TRBD2
TGCAGTGCTAGGGGTGGTAGTCAGCGTACAGATACGCAGTATTTT	CSARGGSQRTDTQYF	TRBV20-1	TRBJ2-3	few	.
TGCGCCAGCAGCTTGGACCCCACGAGCGGGAGGGCCTATGAGCAGTTCTTC	CASSLDPTSGRAYEQFF	TRBV5-1	TRBJ2-1	.	TRBD2
TGTGCCAGCAGCCACACTAGAATCTCCTACGAGCAGTACTTC	CASSHTRISYEQYF	TRBV4-2	TRBJ2-7	.	.
TGCGCCAGCAGCCAAATCCAGCAGTCCTACAATGAGCAGTTCTTC	CASSQIQQSYNEQFF	TRBV4-1	TRBJ2-1	once	.
TGCAGTGCTAGAGGGGGCGGGGACCTTGTGTATGGCTACACCTTC	CSARGGGDLVYGYTF	TRBV20-1	TRBJ1-2	.	.
TGCGCCAGCAGCGGGGGAGCGGTCCTGGACAAGCAGTACTTC	CASSGGAVLDKQYF	TRBV10-1	TRBJ2-4	.	.
TGCAGTGCTAGACCTCCCCTAGCGGGAATTAACAATGAGCAGTTCTTC	CSARPPLAGINNEQFF	TRBV20-1	TRBJ2-1	.	TRBD2
TGCAGTGATCCCTGGACGGTAGTCCAAGAGACCCAGTACTTC	CSDPWTVVQETQYF	TRBV20-1	TRBJ2-5	many	.
TGTGCCATCAGACTGGGACAGCTAGCTAACTATGGCTACACCTTC	CAIRLGQLANYGYTF	TRBV10-3	TRBJ1-2	.	TRBD1
TGCAGTGCTAGAACAGCGGGAGCGCGCTACGAGCAGTACTTC	CSARTAGARYEQYF	TRBV20-1	TRBJ2-7	.	TRBD2
TGCAGTGCTAGCGGGGGTAGCGGGAGGGCGGCCGGGGAGCTGTTTTTT	CSASGGSGRAAGELFF	TRBV20-1	TRBJ2-2	.	TRBD2
TGCGCCAGCAGCTTGGGGCAGGGAAACACCGGGGAGCTGTTTTTT	CASSLGQGNTGELFF	TRBV5-1	TRBJ2-2	few	.
TGTGCCAGCAGTTTAAGCCTTAACGCCGGGGAGCTGTTTTTT	CASSLSLNAGELFF	TRBV12-3/TRBV12-4	TRBJ2-2	.	.
TGCGCCAGCAGTCCCGCCACCTCCTACGAGCAGTACTTC	CASSPATSYEQYF	TRBV5-1	TRBJ2-7	.	.